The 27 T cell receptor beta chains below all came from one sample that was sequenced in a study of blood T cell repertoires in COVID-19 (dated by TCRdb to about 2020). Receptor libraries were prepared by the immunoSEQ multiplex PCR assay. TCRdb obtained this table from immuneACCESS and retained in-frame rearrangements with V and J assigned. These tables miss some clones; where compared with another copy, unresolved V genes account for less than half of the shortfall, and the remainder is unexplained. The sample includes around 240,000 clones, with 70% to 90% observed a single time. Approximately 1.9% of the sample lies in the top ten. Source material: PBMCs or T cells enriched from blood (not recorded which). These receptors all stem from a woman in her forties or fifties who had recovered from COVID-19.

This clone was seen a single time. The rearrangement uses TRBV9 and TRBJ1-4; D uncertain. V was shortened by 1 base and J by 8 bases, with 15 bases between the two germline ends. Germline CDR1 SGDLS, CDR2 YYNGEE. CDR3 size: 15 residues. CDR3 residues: CASSVRGGLEEKLFF. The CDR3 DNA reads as TGTGCCAGCAGCGTACGCGGAGGTCTAGAGGAAAAACTGTTTTTT.

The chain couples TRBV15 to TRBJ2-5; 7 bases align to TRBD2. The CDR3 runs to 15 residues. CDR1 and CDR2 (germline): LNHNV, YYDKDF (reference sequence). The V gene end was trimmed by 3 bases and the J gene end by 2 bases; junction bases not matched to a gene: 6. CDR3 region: CATSSAVGGQETQYF. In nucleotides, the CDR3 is TGTGCCACCAGCAGTGCTGTCGGGGGGCAAGAGACCCAGTACTTC.

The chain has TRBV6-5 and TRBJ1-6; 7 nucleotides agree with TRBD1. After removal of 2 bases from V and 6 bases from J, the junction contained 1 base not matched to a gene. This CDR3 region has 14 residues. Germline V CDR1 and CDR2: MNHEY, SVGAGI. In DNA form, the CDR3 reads TGTGCCAGCAGTTACAGGGGGCTTAATTCACCCCTCCACTTT. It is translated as CASSYRGLNSPLHF.

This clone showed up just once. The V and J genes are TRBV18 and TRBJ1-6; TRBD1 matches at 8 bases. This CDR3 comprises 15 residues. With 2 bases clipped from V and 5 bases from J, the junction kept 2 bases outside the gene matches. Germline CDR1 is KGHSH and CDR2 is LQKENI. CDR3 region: CASSPMTGDNSPLHF. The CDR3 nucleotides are TGTGCCAGCTCACCAATGACAGGGGATAATTCACCCCTCCACTTT.

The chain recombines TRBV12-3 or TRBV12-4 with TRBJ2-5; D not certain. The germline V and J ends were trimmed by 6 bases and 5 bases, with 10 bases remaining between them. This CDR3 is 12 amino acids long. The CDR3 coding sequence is TGTGCCAGCAGAGCCTCCGGGGAGACCCAGTACTTC. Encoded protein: CASRASGETQYF.

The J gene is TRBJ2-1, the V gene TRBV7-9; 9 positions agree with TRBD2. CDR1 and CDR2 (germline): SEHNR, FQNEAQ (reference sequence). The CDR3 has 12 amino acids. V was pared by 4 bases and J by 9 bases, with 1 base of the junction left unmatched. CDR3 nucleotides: TGTGCCAGCAGCTATAGCGGGGGTGAGCAGTTCTTC. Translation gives CASSYSGGEQFF. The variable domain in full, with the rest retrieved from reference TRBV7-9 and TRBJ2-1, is DTGVSQNPRHKITKRGQNVTFRCDPISEHNRLYWYRQTLGQGPEFLTYFQNEAQLEKSRLLSDRFSAERPKGSFSTLEIQRTEQGDSAMYLCASSYSGGEQFFGPGTRLTVL.

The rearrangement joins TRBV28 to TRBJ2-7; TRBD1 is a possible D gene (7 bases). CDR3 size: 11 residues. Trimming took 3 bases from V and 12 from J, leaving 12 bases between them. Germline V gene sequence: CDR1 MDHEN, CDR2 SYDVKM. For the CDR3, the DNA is TGTGCCAGCAGTTTGGGGGGACAGAGGTACTTC. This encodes CASSLGGQRYF.

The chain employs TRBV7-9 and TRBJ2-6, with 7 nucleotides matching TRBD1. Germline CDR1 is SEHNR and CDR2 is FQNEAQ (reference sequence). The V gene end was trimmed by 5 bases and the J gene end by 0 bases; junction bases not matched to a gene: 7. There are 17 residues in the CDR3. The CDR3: CASSPGTVFSGANVLTF. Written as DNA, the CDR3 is TGTGCCAGCAGCCCCGGGACAGTGTTCTCTGGGGCCAACGTCCTGACTTTC.

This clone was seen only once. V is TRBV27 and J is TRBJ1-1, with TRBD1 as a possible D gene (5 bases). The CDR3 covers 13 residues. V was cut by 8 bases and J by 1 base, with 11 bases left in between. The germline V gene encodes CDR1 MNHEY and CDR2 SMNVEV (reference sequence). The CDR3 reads CASGQFGNTEAFF. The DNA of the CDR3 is TGTGCCAGCGGACAATTCGGGAACACTGAAGCTTTCTTT.

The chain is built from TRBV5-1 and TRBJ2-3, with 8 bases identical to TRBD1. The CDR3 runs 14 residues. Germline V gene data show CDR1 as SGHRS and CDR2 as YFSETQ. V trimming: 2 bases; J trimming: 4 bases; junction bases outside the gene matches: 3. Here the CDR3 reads CASSFGQGPDTQYF. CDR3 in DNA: TGCGCCAGCAGCTTCGGACAGGGCCCAGATACGCAGTATTTT.

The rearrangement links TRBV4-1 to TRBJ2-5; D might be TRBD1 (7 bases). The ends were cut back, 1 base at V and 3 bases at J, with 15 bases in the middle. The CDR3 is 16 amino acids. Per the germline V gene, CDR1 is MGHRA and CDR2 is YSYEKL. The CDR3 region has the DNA TGCGCCAGCAGCCAAGGGGGAACCAGGGGGGAAGAGACCCAGTACTTC. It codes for CASSQGGTRGEETQYF.

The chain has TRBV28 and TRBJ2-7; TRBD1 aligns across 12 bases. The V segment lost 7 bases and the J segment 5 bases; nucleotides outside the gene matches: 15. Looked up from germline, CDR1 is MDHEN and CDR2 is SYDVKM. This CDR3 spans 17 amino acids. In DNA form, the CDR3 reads TGTGCCAGCATCCCTGCTCTCGGGACAGGGGGCGGAGACGAGCAGTACTTC. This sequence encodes CASIPALGTGGGDEQYF.

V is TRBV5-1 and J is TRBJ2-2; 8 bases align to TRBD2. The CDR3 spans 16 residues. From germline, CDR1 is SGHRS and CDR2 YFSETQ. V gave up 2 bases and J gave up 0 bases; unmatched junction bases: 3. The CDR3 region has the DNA TGCGCCAGCAGCTTCGGACTAGCATCGAACACCGGGGAGCTGTTTTTT. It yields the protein CASSFGLASNTGELFF.

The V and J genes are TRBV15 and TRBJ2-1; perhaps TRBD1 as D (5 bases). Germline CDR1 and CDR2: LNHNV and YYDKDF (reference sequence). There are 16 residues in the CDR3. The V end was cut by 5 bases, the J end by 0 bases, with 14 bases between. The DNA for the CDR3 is TGTGCCACCAGCCGACAGAATACCCTCTCCTACAATGAGCAGTTCTTC. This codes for CATSRQNTLSYNEQFF.

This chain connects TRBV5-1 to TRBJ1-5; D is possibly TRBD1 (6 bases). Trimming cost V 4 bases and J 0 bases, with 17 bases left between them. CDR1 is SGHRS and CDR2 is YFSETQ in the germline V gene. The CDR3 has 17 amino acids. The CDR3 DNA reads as TGCGCCAGCAGCCCCCAGACAGGAACGGGTAGCAATCAGCCCCAGCATTTT. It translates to CASSPQTGTGSNQPQHF.

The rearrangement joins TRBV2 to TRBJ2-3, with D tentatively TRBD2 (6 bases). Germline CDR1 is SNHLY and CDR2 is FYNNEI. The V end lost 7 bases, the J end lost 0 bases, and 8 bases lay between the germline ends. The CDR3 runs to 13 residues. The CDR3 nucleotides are TGTGCCAGCATAAGCGGGAGCACAGATACGCAGTATTTT. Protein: CASISGSTDTQYF.

CDR3 DNA: TGCAGTGCTAGTGGTAGCGGTACGGTCTCCTACGAGCAGTACTTC. Amino acids: CSASGSGTVSYEQYF. This chain links TRBV20-1 with TRBJ2-7, with D maybe TRBD2 (6 bases). Trimming removed 3 bases at V and 0 bases at J, with 15 bases between. This CDR3 is built from 15 residues. Germline V CDR1 and CDR2: DFQATT, SNEGSKA (reference sequence).

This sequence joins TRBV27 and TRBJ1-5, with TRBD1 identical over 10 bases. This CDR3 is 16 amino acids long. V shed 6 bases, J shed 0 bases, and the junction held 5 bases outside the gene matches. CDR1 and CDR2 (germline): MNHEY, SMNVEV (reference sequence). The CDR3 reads CASRSGTGVSNQPQHF. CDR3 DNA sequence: TGTGCCAGCAGATCCGGGACAGGGGTTAGCAATCAGCCCCAGCATTTT.

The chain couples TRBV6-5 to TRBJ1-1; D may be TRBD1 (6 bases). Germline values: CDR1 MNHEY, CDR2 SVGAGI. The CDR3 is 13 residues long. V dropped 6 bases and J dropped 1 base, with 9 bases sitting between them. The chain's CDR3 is CASRKGQNTEAFF. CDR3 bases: TGTGCCAGCAGAAAGGGACAGAACACTGAAGCTTTCTTT.

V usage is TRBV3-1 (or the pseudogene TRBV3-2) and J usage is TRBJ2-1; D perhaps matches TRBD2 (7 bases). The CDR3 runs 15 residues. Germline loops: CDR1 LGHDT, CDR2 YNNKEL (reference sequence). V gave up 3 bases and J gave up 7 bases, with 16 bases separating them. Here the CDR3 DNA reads TGTGCCAGCAGCCACAGGCGGGGGCGCTTGAATGAGCAGTTCTTC. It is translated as CASSHRRGRLNEQFF.

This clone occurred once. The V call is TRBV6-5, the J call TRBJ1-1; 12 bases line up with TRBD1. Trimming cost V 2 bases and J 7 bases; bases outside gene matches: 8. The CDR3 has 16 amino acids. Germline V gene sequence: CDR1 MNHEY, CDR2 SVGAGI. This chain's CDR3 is CASSYTYGTGGREAFF. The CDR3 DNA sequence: TGTGCCAGCAGTTACACATACGGGACAGGGGGCCGTGAAGCTTTCTTT.

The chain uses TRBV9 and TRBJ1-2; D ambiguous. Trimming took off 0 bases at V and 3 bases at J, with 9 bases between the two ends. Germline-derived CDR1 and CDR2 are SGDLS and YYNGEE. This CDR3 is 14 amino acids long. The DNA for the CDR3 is TGTGCCAGCAGCGTAGAAGAGGGTGACTATGGCTACACCTTC. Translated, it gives CASSVEEGDYGYTF. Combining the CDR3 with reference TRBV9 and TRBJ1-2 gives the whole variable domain DSGVTQTPKHLITATGQRVTLRCSPRSGDLSVYWYQQSLDQGLQFLIQYYNGEERAKGNILERFSAQQFPDLHSELNLSSLELGDSALYFCASSVEEGDYGYTFGSGTRLTVV.

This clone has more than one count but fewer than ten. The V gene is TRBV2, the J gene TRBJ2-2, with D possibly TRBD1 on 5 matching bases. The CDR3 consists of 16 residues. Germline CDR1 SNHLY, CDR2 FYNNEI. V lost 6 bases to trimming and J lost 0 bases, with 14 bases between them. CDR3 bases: TGTGCCAGCAGATTAGGGGCAGGGACGAACACCGGGGAGCTGTTTTTT. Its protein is CASRLGAGTNTGELFF.

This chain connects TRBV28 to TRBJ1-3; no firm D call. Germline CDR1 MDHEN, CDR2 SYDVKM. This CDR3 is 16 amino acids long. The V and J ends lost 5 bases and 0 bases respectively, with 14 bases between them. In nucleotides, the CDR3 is TGTGCCAGCAGTCCCCGGGGTGTCTTCTCTGGAAACACCATATATTTT. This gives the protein CASSPRGVFSGNTIYF.

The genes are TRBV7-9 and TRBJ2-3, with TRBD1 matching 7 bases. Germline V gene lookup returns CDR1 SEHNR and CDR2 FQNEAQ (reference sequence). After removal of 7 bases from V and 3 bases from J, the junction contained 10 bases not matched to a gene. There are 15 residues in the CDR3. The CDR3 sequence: CASTRQGTRTDTQYF. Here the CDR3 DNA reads TGTGCCAGCACCAGACAGGGTACGAGGACAGATACGCAGTATTTT.

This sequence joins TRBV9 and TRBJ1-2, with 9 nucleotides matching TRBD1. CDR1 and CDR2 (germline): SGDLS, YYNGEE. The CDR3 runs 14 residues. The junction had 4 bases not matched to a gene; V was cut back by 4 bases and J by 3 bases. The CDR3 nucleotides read TGTGCCAGCAGCCTAAGACAGGGGGACTATGGCTACACCTTC. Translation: CASSLRQGDYGYTF.

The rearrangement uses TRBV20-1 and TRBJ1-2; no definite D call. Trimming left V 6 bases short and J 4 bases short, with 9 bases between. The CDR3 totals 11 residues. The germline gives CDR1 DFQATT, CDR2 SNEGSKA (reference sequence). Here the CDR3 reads CSARLGYGYTF. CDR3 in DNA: TGCAGTGCCAGGTTGGGCTATGGCTACACCTTC.